This T cell receptor (beta chain) was recovered during a study of blood T cells in healthy people across ages. Study at large: About one barcoded TCR beta cDNA was captured per two T cells.

The second PCR ran about 6 to 12 cycles with a sample-barcoded 5' primer and J-beta primers. Using its own MiXCR run on the 5' RACE reads, TCRdb lists one record per CDR3 protein. The table records 1.5 million to 2 million distinct CDR3 sequences, 28% of them present only once. This clonotype was seen a few times. Looked up from germline, CDR1 is DFQATT and CDR2 is SNEGSKA (reference sequence). With 0 bases removed from V and 0 bases from J, the gap between germline ends came to 8 bases. The CDR3 is made up of 15 amino acids. The receptor comes from a young woman in good health. Sequencing was carried out using blood. The chain combines TRBV20-1 with TRBJ2-2; D unresolved. CDR3 nucleotide sequence: TGCAGTGCTAGAGAACCGAAAGCGAACACCGGGGAGCTGTTTTTT. It specifies CSAREPKANTGELFF.